This T cell receptor beta chain came from a study of OX40 agonist ivuxolimab in advanced cancers. Study-level information: It was ivuxolimab, an agonistic anti-OX40 (CD134) antibody, that patients were treated with. Patients were roughly 83% male with ages about 23 to 90, mean approximately 62. Notes on the study in general: Expanded clones belonging to CD8+ T cells outnumbered, on average, those of CD4+.

The germline V gene has CDR1 SGHVS and CDR2 FQNEAQ. The J segment lost 4 bases and the V segment lost 3 bases, leaving 8 bases of the junction unmatched. The CDR3 is 15 residues long. In this sample, this clone turned up once. The antigen remains unidentified. Produced via immunoSEQ multiplex PCR; TCRdb's table is partial and in-frame only. The profile covers about 78,000 clones, with around 91% appearing a single time and 2.5% to 3% taken by the ten largest. The sample consisted of CD4+ or CD8+ T cells sorted from blood, taken in a trial of the OX40 agonist ivuxolimab. The genes are TRBV7-8 and TRBJ1-1; 7 nucleotides align to TRBD1. The TCR sequence derives from an adult with an advanced solid tumor such as melanoma, head and neck, liver or kidney cancer. CDR3 protein: CASSLPGQTTTEAFF. CDR3 coding DNA: TGTGCCAGCAGCTTGCCGGGACAGACTACCACTGAAGCTTTCTTT.